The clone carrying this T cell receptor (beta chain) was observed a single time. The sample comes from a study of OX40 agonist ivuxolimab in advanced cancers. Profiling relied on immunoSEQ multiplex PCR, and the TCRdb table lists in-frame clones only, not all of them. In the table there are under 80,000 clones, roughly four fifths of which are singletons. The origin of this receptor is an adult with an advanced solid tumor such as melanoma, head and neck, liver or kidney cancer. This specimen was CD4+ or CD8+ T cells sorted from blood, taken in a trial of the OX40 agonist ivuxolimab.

Here the CDR3 DNA reads TGCGCCAGCAGCCAATTCCCCACCCGACTAGCGGGAATGGAGCAGTACTTC. Protein product: CASSQFPTRLAGMEQYF. The V and J genes are TRBV4-1 and TRBJ2-7, with 11 bases identical to TRBD2. This CDR3 contains 17 residues. Germline V lookup: CDR1 MGHRA, CDR2 YSYEKL. Trimming took 2 bases from V and 7 from J; bases not matched to a gene: 13.